This TCR beta chain was sequenced in a study of T cell clusters in autoimmune cytopenias. About 37,500 genome equivalents of blood DNA were amplified for TRB. TRB rearrangements were amplified by touch-down multiplex PCR with mixed TRB-A/B primers. From the multiplex PCR reads, TCRdb lists one entry per CDR3 protein and no DNA. Its clone listing holds about 2,000 distinct CDR3 sequences. CDR1 is KGHSH and CDR2 is LQKENI in the germline V gene. This CDR3 contains 14 residues. This sequence joins TRBV18 and TRBJ2-7. The clonotype originates from a human donor with an autoimmune cytopenia, with autoimmune hepatitis or in good health (not recorded which). Sequenced input: peripheral blood. This CDR3 reads CASSLGGRAYEQYF. Complete variable domain (other parts from reference TRBV18 and TRBJ2-7): NAGVMQNPRHLVRRRGQEARLRCSPMKGHSHVYWYRQLPEEGLKFMVYLQKENIIDESGMPKERFSAEFPKEGPSILRIQQVVRGDSAAYFCASSLGGRAYEQYFGPGTRLTVT.